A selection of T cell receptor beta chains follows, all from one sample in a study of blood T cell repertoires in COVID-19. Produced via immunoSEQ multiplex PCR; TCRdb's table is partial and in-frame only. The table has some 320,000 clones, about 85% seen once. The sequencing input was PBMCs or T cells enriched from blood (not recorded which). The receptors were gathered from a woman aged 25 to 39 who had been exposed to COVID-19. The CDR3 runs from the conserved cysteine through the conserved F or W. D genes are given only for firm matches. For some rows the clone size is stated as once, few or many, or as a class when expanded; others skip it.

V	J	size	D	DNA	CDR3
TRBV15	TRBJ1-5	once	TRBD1	TGTGCCACCAGCAGGTCAGGGGGAAGCAATCAGCCCCAGCATTTT	CATSRSGGSNQPQHF
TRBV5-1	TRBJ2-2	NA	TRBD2	TGCGCCAGCAGCAGGACCACTAGCGGGGGGGACACCGGGGAGCTGTTTTTT	CASSRTTSGGDTGELFF
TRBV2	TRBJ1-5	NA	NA	TGTGCCAGCCGCGAGCAAGTATACAATCAGCCCCAGCATTTT	CASREQVYNQPQHF
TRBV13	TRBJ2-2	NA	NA	TGTGCCAGCAGCTTAGTAGGCGGGATAAGCACCGGGGAGCTGTTTTTT	CASSLVGGISTGELFF
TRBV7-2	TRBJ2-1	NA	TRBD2	TGTGCCAGCAGCTCCTGGGGTGCGGGGGGCTACGGGGAGCAGTTCTTC	CASSSWGAGGYGEQFF
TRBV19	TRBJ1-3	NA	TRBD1	TGTGCCAGTACCAAGGACAGGGCTGGAAACACCATATATTTT	CASTKDRAGNTIYF
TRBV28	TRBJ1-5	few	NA	TGTGCCAGCAGTTCTAAACCTTTTCTCAGCAATCAGCCCCAGCATTTT	CASSSKPFLSNQPQHF
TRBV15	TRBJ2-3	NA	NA	TGTGCCACCAGCAGAGATTCGCAGGGCGCAGATACGCAGTATTTT	CATSRDSQGADTQYF
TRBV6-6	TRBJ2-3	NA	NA	TGTGCCAGCAGTAACCCCCCCCCTAGAACAGATACGCAGTATTTT	CASSNPPPRTDTQYF
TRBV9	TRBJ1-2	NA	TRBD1	TGTGCCAGCAGCGTAGCCGACAGGGAGGTCCTCTTC	CASSVADREVLF
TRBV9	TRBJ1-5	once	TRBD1	TGTGCCAGCAGCGTGGGGCAGGGGGCGGATCAGCCCCAGCATTTT	CASSVGQGADQPQHF
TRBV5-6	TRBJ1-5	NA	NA	TGTGCCAGCAGCTTGGCCGGCAGGATTAGCAATCAGCCCCAGCATTTT	CASSLAGRISNQPQHF
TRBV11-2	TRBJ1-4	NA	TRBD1	TGTGCCAGCAGCCAGGGGACAGGGTCCGATGAAAAACTGTTTTTT	CASSQGTGSDEKLFF
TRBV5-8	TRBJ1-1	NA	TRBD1	TGTGCCAGCAGAGATACAGGGGACACTGAAGCTTTCTTT	CASRDTGDTEAFF
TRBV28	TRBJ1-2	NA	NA	TGTGCCAGCCTTGGGGCAGGTTACTATGGCTACACCTTC	CASLGAGYYGYTF
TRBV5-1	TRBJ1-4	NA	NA	TGCGCCAGCAGCGAATCGCGGGAAAAACTGTTTTTT	CASSESREKLFF
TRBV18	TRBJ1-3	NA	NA	TGTGCCAGCTCACCAGGCTTGGACATATCGAGAAACACCATATATTTT	CASSPGLDISRNTIYF
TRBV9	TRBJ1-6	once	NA	TGTGCCAGCAGCGTAGACCAACTAGGAAGGGCGAATTCACCCCTCCACTTT	CASSVDQLGRANSPLHF
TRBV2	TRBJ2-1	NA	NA	TGTGCCAGCAGTGAGGCAGGGGCGAAAAATGAGCAGTTCTTC	CASSEAGAKNEQFF
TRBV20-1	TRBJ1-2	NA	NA	TGCAGTGCTAGTCCCTGGAGCTATGGCTACACCTTC	CSASPWSYGYTF
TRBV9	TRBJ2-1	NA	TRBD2	TGTGCCAGCAGCGTAGCCGCGGGGACTACGTGGGATGAGCAGTTCTTC	CASSVAAGTTWDEQFF
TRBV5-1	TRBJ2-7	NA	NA	TGCGCCAGCTCTTCTGAGGGAGCCTACGAGCAGTACTTC	CASSSEGAYEQYF
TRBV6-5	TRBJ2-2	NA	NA	TGTGCCAACAGGGAGCTAGCGCACACCGGGGAGCTGTTTTTT	CANRELAHTGELFF
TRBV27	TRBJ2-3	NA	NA	TGTGCCAGCAAACAGGCTGACCCGGGTACGCAGTATTTT	CASKQADPGTQYF